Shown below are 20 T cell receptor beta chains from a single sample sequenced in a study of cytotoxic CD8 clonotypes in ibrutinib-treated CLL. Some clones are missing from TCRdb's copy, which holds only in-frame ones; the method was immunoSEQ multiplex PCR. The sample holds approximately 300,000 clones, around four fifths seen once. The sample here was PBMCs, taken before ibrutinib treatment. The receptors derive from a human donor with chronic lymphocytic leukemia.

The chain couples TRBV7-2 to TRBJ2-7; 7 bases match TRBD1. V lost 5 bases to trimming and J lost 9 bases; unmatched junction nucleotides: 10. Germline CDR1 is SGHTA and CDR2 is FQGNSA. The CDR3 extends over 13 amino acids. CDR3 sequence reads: CASSPQTGSVQYF. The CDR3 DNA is TGTGCCAGCAGCCCTCAGACAGGGTCAGTGCAGTACTTC. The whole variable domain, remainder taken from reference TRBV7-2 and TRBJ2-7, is GAGVSQSPSNKVTEKGKDVELRCDPISGHTALYWYRQSLGQGLEFLIYFQGNSAPDKSGLPSDRFSAERTGGSVSTLTIQRTQQEDSAVYLCASSPQTGSVQYFGPGTRLTVT.

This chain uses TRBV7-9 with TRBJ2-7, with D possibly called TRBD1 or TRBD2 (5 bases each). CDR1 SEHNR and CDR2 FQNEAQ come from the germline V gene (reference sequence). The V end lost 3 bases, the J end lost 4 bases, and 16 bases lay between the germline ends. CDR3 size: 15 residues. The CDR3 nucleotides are TGTGCCAGCAGCTTCATCTTGGGGGAACGTTACGAGCAGTACTTC. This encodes CASSFILGERYEQYF.

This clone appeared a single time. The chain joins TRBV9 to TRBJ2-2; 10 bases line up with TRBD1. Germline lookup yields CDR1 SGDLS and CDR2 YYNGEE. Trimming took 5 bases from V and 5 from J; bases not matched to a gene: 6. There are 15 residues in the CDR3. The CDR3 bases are TGTGCCAGCAGGCCGACAGGGGGCATAACCGGGGAGCTGTTTTTT. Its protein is CASRPTGGITGELFF.

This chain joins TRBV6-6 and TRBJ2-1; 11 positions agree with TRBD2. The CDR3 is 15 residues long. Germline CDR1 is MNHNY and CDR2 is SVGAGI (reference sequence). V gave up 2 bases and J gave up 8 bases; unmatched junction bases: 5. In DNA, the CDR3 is TGTGCCAGCAGTTACGGGCTAGCGGGAGGAGATGAGCAGTTCTTC. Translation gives CASSYGLAGGDEQFF.

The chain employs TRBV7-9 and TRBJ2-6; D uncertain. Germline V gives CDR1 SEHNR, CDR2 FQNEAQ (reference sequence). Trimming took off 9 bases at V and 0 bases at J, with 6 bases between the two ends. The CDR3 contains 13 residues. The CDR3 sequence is CASGDSGANVLTF. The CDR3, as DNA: TGTGCCAGTGGGGACTCTGGGGCCAACGTCCTGACTTTC.

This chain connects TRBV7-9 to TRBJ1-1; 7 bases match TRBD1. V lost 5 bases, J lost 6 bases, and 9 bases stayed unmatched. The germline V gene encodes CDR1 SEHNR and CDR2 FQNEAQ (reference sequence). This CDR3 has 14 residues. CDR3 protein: CASSPRTGSSEAFF. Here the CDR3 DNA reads TGTGCCAGCAGCCCCCGGACAGGCTCCTCTGAAGCTTTCTTT.

CDR3 in amino acids: CAISEIATRTGELFF. The DNA of the CDR3 is TGTGCCATCAGTGAGATAGCTACTAGGACCGGGGAGCTGTTTTTT. The V call is TRBV10-3, the J call TRBJ2-2, with D possibly matching TRBD2 (5 bases). The CDR3 spans 15 residues. Germline V gives CDR1 ENHRY, CDR2 SYGVKD. Trimming took 2 bases from V and 5 from J, leaving 12 bases between them.

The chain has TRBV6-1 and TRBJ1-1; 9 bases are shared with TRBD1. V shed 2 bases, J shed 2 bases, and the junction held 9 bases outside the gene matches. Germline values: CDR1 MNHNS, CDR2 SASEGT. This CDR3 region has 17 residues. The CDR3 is CASSERDRGQGNTEAFF. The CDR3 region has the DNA TGTGCCAGCAGTGAAAGGGATAGGGGACAGGGAAACACTGAAGCTTTCTTT.

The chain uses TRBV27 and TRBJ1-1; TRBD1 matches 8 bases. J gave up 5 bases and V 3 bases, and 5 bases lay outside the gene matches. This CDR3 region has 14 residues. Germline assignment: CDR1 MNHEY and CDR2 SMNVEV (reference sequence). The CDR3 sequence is CASSLDRVSTEAFF. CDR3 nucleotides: TGTGCCAGCAGTTTGGACAGGGTATCGACTGAAGCTTTCTTT.

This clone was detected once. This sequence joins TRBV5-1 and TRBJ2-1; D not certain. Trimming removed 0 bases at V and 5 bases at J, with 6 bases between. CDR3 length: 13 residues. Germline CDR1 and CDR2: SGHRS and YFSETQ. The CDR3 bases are TGCGCCAGCAGCTTGGGAATCGACAATGAGCAGTTCTTC. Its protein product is CASSLGIDNEQFF.

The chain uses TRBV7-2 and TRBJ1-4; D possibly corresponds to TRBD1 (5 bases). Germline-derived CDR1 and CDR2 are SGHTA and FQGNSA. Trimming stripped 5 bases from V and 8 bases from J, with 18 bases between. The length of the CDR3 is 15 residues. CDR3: CASSAGRGGREKLFF. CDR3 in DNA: TGTGCCAGCAGCGCAGGGAGGGGCGGTCGCGAAAAACTGTTTTTT. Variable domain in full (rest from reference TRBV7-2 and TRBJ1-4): GAGVSQSPSNKVTEKGKDVELRCDPISGHTALYWYRQSLGQGLEFLIYFQGNSAPDKSGLPSDRFSAERTGGSVSTLTIQRTQQEDSAVYLCASSAGRGGREKLFFGSGTQLSVL.

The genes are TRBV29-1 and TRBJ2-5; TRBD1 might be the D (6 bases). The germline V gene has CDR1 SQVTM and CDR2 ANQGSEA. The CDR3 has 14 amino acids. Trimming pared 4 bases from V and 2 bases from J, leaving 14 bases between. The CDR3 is CSVGARGPQETQYF. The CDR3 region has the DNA TGCAGCGTTGGCGCCAGGGGCCCTCAAGAGACCCAGTACTTC.

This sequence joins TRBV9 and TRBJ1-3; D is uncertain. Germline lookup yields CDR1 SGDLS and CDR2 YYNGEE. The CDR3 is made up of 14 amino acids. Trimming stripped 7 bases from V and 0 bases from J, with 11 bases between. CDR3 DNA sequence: TGTGCCAGCGGCCAGGAGTACTCTGGAAACACCATATATTTT. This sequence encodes CASGQEYSGNTIYF.

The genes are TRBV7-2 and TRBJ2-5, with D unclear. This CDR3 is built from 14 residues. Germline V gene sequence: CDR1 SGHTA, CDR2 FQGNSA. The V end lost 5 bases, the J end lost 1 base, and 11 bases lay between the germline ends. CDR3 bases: TGTGCCAGCAGCCCCCGGCGGCTCCAAGAGACCCAGTACTTC. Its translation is CASSPRRLQETQYF.

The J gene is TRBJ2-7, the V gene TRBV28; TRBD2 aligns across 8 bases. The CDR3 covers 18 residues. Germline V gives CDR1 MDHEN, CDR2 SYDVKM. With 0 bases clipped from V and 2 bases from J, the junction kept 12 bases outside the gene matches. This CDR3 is CASSLWARMGLDPYEQYF. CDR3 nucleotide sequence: TGTGCCAGCAGTTTATGGGCGAGGATGGGACTAGACCCCTACGAGCAGTACTTC.

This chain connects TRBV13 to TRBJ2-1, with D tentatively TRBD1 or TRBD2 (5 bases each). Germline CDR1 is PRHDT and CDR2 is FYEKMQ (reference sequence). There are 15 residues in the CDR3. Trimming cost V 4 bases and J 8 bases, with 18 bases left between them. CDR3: CASSSKRAGAHEQFF. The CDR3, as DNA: TGTGCCAGCAGCTCTAAGAGGGCTGGGGCCCATGAGCAGTTCTTC.

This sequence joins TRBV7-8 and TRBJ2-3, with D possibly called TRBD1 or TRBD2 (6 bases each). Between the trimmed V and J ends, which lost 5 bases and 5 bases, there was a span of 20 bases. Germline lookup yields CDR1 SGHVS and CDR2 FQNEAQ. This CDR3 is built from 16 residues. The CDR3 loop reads CASSPRGALIGDTQYF. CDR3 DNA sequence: TGTGCCAGCAGCCCGAGGGGGGCCCTCATCGGAGATACGCAGTATTTT.

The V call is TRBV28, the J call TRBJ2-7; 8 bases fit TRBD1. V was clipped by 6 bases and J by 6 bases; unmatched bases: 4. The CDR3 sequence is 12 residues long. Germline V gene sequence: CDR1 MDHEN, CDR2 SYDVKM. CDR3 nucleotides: TGTGCCAGCAGACAAGGGACAGGCGAGCAGTACTTC. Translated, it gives CASRQGTGEQYF.

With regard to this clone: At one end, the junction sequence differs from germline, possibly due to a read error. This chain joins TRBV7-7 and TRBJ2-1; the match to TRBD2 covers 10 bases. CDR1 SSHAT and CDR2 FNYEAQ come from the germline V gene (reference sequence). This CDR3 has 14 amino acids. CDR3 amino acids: CASSLAGDANEQFF. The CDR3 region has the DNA TGTGCTAGCAGCCTAGCGGGAGACGCGAATGAGCAGTTCTTC.

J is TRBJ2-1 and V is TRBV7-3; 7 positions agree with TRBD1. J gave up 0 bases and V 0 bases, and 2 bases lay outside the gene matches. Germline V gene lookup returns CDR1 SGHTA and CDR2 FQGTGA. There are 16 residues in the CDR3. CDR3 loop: CASSLTTGSSYNEQFF. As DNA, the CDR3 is TGTGCCAGCAGCTTAACGACAGGGAGCTCCTACAATGAGCAGTTCTTC.